The present T cell receptor (beta chain) was sequenced within a study of shared clonotypes between healthy human individuals. Trimming took off 5 bases at V and 2 bases at J, with 19 bases between the two ends. There are 16 residues in the CDR3. Germline CDR1 SGHAT, CDR2 FQNNGV. Only in-frame clones appear in the TCRdb table, and some are missing; sequencing was by immunoSEQ multiplex PCR. The sample lists millions of clones; approximately 94% were seen once. This rearrangement joins TRBV11-2 to TRBJ2-7, with D possibly being TRBD2 (7 bases). Material for sequencing was naive CD4+ T cells sorted from blood. The subset is: CD45RA+ positively selected. The TCR originated in a man aged 18 to 35 in good health. CDR3 coding DNA: TGTGCCAGCAGCCCCCCGAGTGGGGGGGGCACCTACGAGCAGTACTTC. Protein sequence: CASSPPSGGGTYEQYF.